These T cell receptor beta chains were read from a single sample in a study of cytomegalovirus exposure and HLA in healthy donors. Profiling relied on immunoSEQ multiplex PCR, and the TCRdb table lists in-frame clones only, not all of them. The sample includes around 70,000 clones, 94% of them seen just once. What was sequenced was PBMCs. The receptor set was obtained from a man aged 18 to 30 in good health and CMV-seropositive. Each CDR3 is given with its conserved first and last residue. The order of the fields is D gene, V gene, J gene, clone size, CDR3 DNA, CDR3 protein. A D gene is named only where the DNA matches it firmly. Where a row states a size, it is once, few, many or the class of an expanded clone; other rows omit it.

d_call: -; v_call: TRBV5-4; j_call: TRBJ1-1; clone_size: -; cdr3_nt: TGTGCCAGCAGCTTGGCCTCAGGTGAACCGACTGAAGCTTTCTTT; cdr3_aa: CASSLASGEPTEAFF
d_call: -; v_call: TRBV10-3; j_call: TRBJ2-1; clone_size: -; cdr3_nt: TGTGCCATCAGTGGCCCCCGGGTTAATGAGCAGTTCTTC; cdr3_aa: CAISGPRVNEQFF
d_call: -; v_call: TRBV11-3; j_call: TRBJ1-1; clone_size: -; cdr3_nt: TGTGCCAGCAGCCGAGGGGAGGTGAACACTGAAGCTTTCTTT; cdr3_aa: CASSRGEVNTEAFF
d_call: TRBD1; v_call: TRBV7-6; j_call: TRBJ2-7; clone_size: -; cdr3_nt: TGTGCCAGCAGCCCTCTTACCGGACAGGATATTTGGGAGCAGTACTTC; cdr3_aa: CASSPLTGQDIWEQYF
d_call: -; v_call: TRBV5-1; j_call: TRBJ2-7; clone_size: -; cdr3_nt: TGCGCCAGCAGTAGGCTAGCCGCATCCTACGAGCAGTACTTC; cdr3_aa: CASSRLAASYEQYF
d_call: -; v_call: TRBV18; j_call: TRBJ1-1; clone_size: -; cdr3_nt: TGTGCCAGCTTAGCGGGAATCAGGAACACTGAAGCTTTCTTT; cdr3_aa: CASLAGIRNTEAFF
d_call: -; v_call: TRBV5-1; j_call: TRBJ2-1; clone_size: -; cdr3_nt: TGCGCCAGCAGCCCTCTTCAAAACCCTTCGAGGAATGAGCAGTTCTTC; cdr3_aa: CASSPLQNPSRNEQFF
d_call: -; v_call: TRBV9; j_call: TRBJ2-7; clone_size: -; cdr3_nt: TGTGCCAGCAGCGGCCAGGGGAGAGAGCAGTACTTC; cdr3_aa: CASSGQGREQYF
d_call: -; v_call: TRBV6-8; j_call: TRBJ2-7; clone_size: -; cdr3_nt: TGTGCCAGCTCGGGTTTTCACGAGCAGTACTTC; cdr3_aa: CASSGFHEQYF
d_call: TRBD1; v_call: TRBV28; j_call: TRBJ1-1; clone_size: -; cdr3_nt: TGTGCCAGCAGTCTCTCGACAGGGGAGGAGGCTGAAGCTTTCTTT; cdr3_aa: CASSLSTGEEAEAFF
d_call: TRBD1; v_call: TRBV27; j_call: TRBJ1-5; clone_size: -; cdr3_nt: TGTGCCAGCAGTTTAACAGGGGGCAATCAGCCCCAGCATTTT; cdr3_aa: CASSLTGGNQPQHF
d_call: TRBD1; v_call: TRBV28; j_call: TRBJ2-7; clone_size: -; cdr3_nt: TGTGCCAGCAGTTCAAACAGGGGGCTCGGCGAGCAGTACTTC; cdr3_aa: CASSSNRGLGEQYF
d_call: TRBD1; v_call: TRBV25-1; j_call: TRBJ1-1; clone_size: -; cdr3_nt: TGTGCCAGCAGTGAACCGGGACAGGGCGGCCCGGAAGCTTTCTTT; cdr3_aa: CASSEPGQGGPEAFF
d_call: -; v_call: TRBV11-2; j_call: TRBJ2-7; clone_size: once; cdr3_nt: TGTGCCAGCAGCTTTAACAGTTACCCCCCTGAGCAGTACTTC; cdr3_aa: CASSFNSYPPEQYF
d_call: TRBD1; v_call: TRBV9; j_call: TRBJ2-1; clone_size: -; cdr3_nt: TGTGCCAGCAGCGCACTGGGGGACAGGGAAGGTAATGAGCAGTTCTTC; cdr3_aa: CASSALGDREGNEQFF
d_call: TRBD2; v_call: TRBV11-2; j_call: TRBJ2-7; clone_size: -; cdr3_nt: TGTGCCAGCAGACGACTAGCGGAAGGGTACGAGCAGTACTTC; cdr3_aa: CASRRLAEGYEQYF
d_call: -; v_call: TRBV30; j_call: TRBJ1-5; clone_size: -; cdr3_nt: TGTGCCGCACAGACACCTTATAGCAATCAGCCCCAGCATTTT; cdr3_aa: CAAQTPYSNQPQHF
d_call: -; v_call: TRBV15; j_call: TRBJ1-2; clone_size: once; cdr3_nt: TGTGCCACCAGCAGAGGTGGGGACTCCAACAATGGCTACACCTTC; cdr3_aa: CATSRGGDSNNGYTF
d_call: TRBD2; v_call: TRBV2; j_call: TRBJ2-5; clone_size: -; cdr3_nt: TGTGCCAGCAGGTGGGAGGGCGGGGGGCAAGAGACCCAGTACTTC; cdr3_aa: CASRWEGGGQETQYF
d_call: TRBD1; v_call: TRBV11-2; j_call: TRBJ2-5; clone_size: -; cdr3_nt: TGTGCCAGCATCCTATCGGACAGGGGAAACCAAGAGACCCAGTACTTC; cdr3_aa: CASILSDRGNQETQYF
d_call: -; v_call: TRBV7-2; j_call: TRBJ2-5; clone_size: -; cdr3_nt: TGTGCCAGCAGCCTAGATGGCACCATACAAGAGACCCAGTACTTC; cdr3_aa: CASSLDGTIQETQYF
d_call: -; v_call: TRBV5-1; j_call: TRBJ2-1; clone_size: once; cdr3_nt: TGCGCCGGTCGAGCGGATCCCGCGTACAATGAGCAGTTCTTC; cdr3_aa: CAGRADPAYNEQFF
d_call: -; v_call: TRBV7-9; j_call: TRBJ2-3; clone_size: -; cdr3_nt: TGTGCCAGCAGCTTAAGGGGTTTCACAGATACGCAGTATTTT; cdr3_aa: CASSLRGFTDTQYF
d_call: -; v_call: TRBV4-2; j_call: TRBJ2-5; clone_size: -; cdr3_nt: TGTGCCAGCAGCCACACAGGGACCCAAAAGACCCAGTACTTC; cdr3_aa: CASSHTGTQKTQYF
d_call: TRBD2; v_call: TRBV5-1; j_call: TRBJ2-1; clone_size: -; cdr3_nt: TGCGCCAGCAGGGTAGCGGGAGAGGATAATGAGCAGTTCTTC; cdr3_aa: CASRVAGEDNEQFF
d_call: -; v_call: TRBV25-1; j_call: TRBJ1-5; clone_size: -; cdr3_nt: TGTGCCAGCAGTGAATATCGAGATAATCAGCCCCAGCATTTT; cdr3_aa: CASSEYRDNQPQHF
d_call: -; v_call: TRBV9; j_call: TRBJ2-5; clone_size: -; cdr3_nt: TGTGCCAGCAGCGACCTAGGACAGTTCCAAGAGACCCAGTACTTC; cdr3_aa: CASSDLGQFQETQYF
d_call: TRBD2; v_call: TRBV9; j_call: TRBJ2-7; clone_size: -; cdr3_nt: TGTGCCAGCGGAGGAGGGAGGGGATACGAGCAGTACTTC; cdr3_aa: CASGGGRGYEQYF
d_call: -; v_call: TRBV5-4; j_call: TRBJ2-2; clone_size: -; cdr3_nt: TGTGCCAGCACTCTGGGGCGGTCCGGGGAGCTGTTTTTT; cdr3_aa: CASTLGRSGELFF
d_call: TRBD2; v_call: TRBV29-1; j_call: TRBJ2-1; clone_size: -; cdr3_nt: TGCAGCGCTCGAGGGACTAGCGGGAGTGCGAGCTCCTACAATGAGCAGTTCTTC; cdr3_aa: CSARGTSGSASSYNEQFF
d_call: TRBD1; v_call: TRBV7-2; j_call: TRBJ1-5; clone_size: -; cdr3_nt: TGTGCCAGCAGCGAGGGGACAGGGGGGCTCAATCAGCCCCAGCATTTT; cdr3_aa: CASSEGTGGLNQPQHF